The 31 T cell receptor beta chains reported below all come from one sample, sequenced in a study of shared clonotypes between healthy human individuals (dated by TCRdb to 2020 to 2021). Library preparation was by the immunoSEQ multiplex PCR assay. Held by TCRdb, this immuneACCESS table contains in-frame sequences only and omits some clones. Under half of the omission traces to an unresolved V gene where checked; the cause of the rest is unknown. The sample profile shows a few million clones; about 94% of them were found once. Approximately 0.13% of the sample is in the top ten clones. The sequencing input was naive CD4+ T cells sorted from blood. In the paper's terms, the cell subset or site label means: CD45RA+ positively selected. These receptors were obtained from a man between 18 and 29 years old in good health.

CDR3 nucleotide sequence: TGTGCCAGCAGTTTAGACAGAAATGAGAAGACCCAGTACTTC. Residues: CASSLDRNEKTQYF. This chain links TRBV28 with TRBJ2-5; D is perhaps TRBD1 (5 bases). The germline gives CDR1 MDHEN, CDR2 SYDVKM. The V end lost 2 bases, the J end lost 6 bases, and 13 bases lay between the germline ends. The CDR3 covers 14 residues.

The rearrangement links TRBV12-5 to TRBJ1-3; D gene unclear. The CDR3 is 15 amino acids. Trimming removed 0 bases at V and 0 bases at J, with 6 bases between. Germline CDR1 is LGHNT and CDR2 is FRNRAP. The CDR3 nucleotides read TGTGCTAGTGGTTTGGTACCTAACTCTGGAAACACCATATATTTT. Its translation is CASGLVPNSGNTIYF.

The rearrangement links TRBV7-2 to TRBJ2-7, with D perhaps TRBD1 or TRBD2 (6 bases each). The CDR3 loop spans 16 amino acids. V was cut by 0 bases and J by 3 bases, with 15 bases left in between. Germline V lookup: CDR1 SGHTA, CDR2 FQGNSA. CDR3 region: CASSLAAGGSVYEQYF. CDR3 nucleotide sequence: TGTGCCAGCAGCTTAGCGGCCGGGGGCTCAGTCTACGAGCAGTACTTC. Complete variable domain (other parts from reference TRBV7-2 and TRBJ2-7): GAGVSQSPSNKVTEKGKDVELRCDPISGHTALYWYRQSLGQGLEFLIYFQGNSAPDKSGLPSDRFSAERTGGSVSTLTIQRTQQEDSAVYLCASSLAAGGSVYEQYFGPGTRLTVT.

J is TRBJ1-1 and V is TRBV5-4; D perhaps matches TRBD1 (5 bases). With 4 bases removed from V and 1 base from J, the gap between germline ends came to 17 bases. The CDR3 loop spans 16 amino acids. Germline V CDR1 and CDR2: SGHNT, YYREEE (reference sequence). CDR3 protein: CASSPSPGTRNTEAFF. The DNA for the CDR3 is TGTGCCAGCAGCCCAAGTCCCGGGACGCGGAACACTGAAGCTTTCTTT.

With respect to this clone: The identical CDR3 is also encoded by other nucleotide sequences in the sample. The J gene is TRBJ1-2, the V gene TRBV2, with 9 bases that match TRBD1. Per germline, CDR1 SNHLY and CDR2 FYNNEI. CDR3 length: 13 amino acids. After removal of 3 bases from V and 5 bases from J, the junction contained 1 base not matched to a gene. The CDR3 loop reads CASSDGQGYGYTF. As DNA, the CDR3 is TGTGCCAGCAGTGACGGACAGGGGTATGGCTACACCTTC.

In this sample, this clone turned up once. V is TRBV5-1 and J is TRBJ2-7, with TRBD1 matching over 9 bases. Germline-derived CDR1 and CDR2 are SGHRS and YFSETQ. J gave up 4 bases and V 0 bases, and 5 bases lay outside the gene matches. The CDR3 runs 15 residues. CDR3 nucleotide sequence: TGCGCCAGCAGCTTGGTGGGGACAGGGATATACGAGCAGTACTTC. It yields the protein CASSLVGTGIYEQYF.

Here the CDR3 DNA reads TGTGCCAGCACACAGGCCTCTACCTCACCCCTCCACTTT. Its protein product is CASTQASTSPLHF. This chain uses TRBV6-1 with TRBJ1-6, with a possible D match to TRBD1 (5 bases). Germline V gene sequence: CDR1 MNHNS, CDR2 SASEGT. V was clipped by 7 bases and J by 10 bases, with 14 bases between them. There are 13 residues in the CDR3.

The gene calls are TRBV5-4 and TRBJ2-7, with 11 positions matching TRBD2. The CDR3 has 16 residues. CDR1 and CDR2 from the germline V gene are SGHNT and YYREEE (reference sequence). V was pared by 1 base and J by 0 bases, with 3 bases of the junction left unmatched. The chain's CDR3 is CASSLRTSGRSYEQYF. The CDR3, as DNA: TGTGCCAGCAGCTTGCGGACTAGCGGGCGCTCCTACGAGCAGTACTTC.

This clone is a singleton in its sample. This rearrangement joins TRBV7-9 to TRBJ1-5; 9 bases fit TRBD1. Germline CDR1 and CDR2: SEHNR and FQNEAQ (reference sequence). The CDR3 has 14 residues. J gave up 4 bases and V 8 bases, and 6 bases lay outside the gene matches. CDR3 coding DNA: TGTGCCAGCGGGGGACAGGGCCCGAATCAGCCCCAGCATTTT. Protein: CASGGQGPNQPQHF.

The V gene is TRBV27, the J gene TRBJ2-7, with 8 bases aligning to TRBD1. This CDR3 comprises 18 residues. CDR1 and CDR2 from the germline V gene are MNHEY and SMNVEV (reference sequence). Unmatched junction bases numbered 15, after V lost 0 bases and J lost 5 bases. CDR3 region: CASSLSPLTQGVPHEQYF. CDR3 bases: TGTGCCAGCAGTTTATCACCGCTTACACAGGGGGTGCCCCACGAGCAGTACTTC.

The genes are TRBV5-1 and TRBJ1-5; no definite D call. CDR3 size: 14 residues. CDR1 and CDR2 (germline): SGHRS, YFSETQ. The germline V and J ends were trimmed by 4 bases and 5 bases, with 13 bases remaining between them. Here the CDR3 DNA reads TGCGCCAGCAGCCCGGACGTTTTTGATCAGCCCCAGCATTTT. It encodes CASSPDVFDQPQHF.

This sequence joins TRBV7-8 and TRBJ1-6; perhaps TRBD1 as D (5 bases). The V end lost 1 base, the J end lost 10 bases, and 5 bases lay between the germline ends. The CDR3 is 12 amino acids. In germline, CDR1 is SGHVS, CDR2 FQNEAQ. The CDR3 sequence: CASSLDRSPLHF. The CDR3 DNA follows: TGTGCCAGCAGCTTAGACAGGTCACCCCTCCACTTT.

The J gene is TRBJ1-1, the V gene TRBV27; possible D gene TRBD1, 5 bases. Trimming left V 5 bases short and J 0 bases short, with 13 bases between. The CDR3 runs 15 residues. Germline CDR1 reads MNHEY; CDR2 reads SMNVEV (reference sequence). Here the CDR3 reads CASSPGQAMNTEAFF. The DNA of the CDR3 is TGTGCCAGCAGTCCCGGACAAGCAATGAACACTGAAGCTTTCTTT.

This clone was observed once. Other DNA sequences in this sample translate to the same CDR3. The CDR3 spells CASSLGQASYEQYF. CDR3 sequence (DNA): TGTGCCAGCAGCTTAGGCCAGGCCTCCTACGAGCAGTACTTC. This sequence joins TRBV7-9 and TRBJ2-7; D unresolved. V was cut by 1 base and J by 0 bases, with 7 bases left in between. The CDR3 spans 14 residues. Looked up from germline, CDR1 is SEHNR and CDR2 is FQNEAQ (reference sequence).

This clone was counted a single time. The CDR3 sequence: CASSPPGALNEKLFF. CDR3 nucleotides: TGTGCCAGCTCACCACCGGGAGCCCTGAATGAAAAACTGTTTTTT. The genes are TRBV18 and TRBJ1-4; D not resolved. Germline V CDR1 and CDR2: KGHSH, LQKENI. V lost 0 bases, J lost 5 bases, and 10 bases lay in between. The CDR3 has 15 residues. The complete variable domain, with remaining parts taken from reference TRBV18 and TRBJ1-4, reads NAGVMQNPRHLVRRRGQEARLRCSPMKGHSHVYWYRQLPEEGLKFMVYLQKENIIDESGMPKERFSAEFPKEGPSILRIQQVVRGDSAAYFCASSPPGALNEKLFFGSGTQLSVL.

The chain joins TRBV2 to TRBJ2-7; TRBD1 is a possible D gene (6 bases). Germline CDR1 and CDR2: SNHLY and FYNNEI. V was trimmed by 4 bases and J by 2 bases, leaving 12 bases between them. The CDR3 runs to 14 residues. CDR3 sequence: CASSVEGDTYEQYF. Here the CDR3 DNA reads TGTGCCAGCAGTGTAGAGGGGGATACCTACGAGCAGTACTTC.

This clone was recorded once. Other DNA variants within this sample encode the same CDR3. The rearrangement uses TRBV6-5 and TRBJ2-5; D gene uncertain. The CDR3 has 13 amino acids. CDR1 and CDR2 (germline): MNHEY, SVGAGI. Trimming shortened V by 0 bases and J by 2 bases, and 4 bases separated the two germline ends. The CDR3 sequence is CASSYSRQETQYF. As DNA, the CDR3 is TGTGCCAGCAGTTACTCGAGGCAAGAGACCCAGTACTTC.

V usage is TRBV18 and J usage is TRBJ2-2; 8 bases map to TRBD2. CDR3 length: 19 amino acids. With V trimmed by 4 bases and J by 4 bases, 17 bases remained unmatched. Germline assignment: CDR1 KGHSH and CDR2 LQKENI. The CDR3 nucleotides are TGTGCCAGCTCACGTTTCGTCCCGGGAGGGGTTGAAGGCACCGGGGAGCTGTTTTTT. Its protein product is CASSRFVPGGVEGTGELFF.

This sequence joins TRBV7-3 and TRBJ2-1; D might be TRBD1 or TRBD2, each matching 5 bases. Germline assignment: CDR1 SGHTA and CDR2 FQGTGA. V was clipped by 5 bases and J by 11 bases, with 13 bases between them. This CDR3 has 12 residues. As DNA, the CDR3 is TGTGCCAGCAGCCTGGGGACCGATAAGCAGTTCTTC. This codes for CASSLGTDKQFF.

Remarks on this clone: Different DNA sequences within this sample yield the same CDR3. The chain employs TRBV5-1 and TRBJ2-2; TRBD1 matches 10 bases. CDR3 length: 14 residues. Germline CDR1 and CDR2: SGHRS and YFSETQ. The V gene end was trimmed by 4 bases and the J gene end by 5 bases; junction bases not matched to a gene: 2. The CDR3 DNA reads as TGCGCCAGCAGCCGGACAGGGGGAACCGGGGAGCTGTTTTTT. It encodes CASSRTGGTGELFF.

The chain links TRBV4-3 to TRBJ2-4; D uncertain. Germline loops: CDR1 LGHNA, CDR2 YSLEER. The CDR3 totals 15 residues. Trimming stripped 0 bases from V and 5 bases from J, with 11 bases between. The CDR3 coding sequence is TGCGCCAGCAGCCAAGAGGAAGGGATCCAAAACATTCAGTACTTC. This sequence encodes CASSQEEGIQNIQYF.

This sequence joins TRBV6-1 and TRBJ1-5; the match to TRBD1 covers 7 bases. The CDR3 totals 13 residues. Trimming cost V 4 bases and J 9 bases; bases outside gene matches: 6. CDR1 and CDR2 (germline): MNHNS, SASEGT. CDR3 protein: CASSGPPGGPQHF. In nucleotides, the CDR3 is TGTGCCAGCAGTGGCCCTCCAGGGGGGCCCCAGCATTTT.

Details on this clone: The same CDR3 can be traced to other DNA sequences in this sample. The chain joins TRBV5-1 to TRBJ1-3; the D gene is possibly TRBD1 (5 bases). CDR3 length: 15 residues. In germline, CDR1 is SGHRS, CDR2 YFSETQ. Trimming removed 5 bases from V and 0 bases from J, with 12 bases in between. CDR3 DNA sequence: TGCGCCAGCAGTTTAGGGGCCAGCTCTGGAAACACCATATATTTT. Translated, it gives CASSLGASSGNTIYF. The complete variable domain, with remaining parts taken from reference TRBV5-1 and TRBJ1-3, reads KAGVTQTPRYLIKTRGQQVTLSCSPISGHRSVSWYQQTPGQGLQFLFEYFSETQRNKGNFPGRFSGRQFSNSRSEMNVSTLELGDSALYLCASSLGASSGNTIYFGEGSWLTVV.

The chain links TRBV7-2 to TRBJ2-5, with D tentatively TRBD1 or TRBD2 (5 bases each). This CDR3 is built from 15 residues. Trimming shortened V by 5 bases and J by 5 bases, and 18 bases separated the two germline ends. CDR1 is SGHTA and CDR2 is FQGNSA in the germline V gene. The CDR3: CASSGSSGLRETQYF. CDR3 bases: TGTGCCAGCAGCGGGAGCTCGGGGCTTCGGGAGACCCAGTACTTC.

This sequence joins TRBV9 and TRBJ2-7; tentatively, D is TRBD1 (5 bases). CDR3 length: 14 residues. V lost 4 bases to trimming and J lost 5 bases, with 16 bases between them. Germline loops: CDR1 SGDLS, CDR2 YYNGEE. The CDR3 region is CASSPGAGPNEQYF. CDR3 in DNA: TGTGCCAGCAGCCCTGGGGCCGGGCCAAACGAGCAGTACTTC.

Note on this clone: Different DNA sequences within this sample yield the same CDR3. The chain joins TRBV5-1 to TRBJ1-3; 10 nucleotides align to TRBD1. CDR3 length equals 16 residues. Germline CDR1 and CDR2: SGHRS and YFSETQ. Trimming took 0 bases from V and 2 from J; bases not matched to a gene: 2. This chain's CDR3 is CASSLEGTGAGNTIYF. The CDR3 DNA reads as TGCGCCAGCAGCTTGGAGGGGACAGGGGCTGGAAACACCATATATTTT.

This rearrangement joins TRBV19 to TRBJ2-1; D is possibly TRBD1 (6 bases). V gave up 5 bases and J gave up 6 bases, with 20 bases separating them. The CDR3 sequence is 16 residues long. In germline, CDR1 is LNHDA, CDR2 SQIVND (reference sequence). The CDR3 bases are TGTGCCAGTAGTCCCCGTACAGGGTCCAAGGCCAATGAGCAGTTCTTC. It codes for CASSPRTGSKANEQFF.

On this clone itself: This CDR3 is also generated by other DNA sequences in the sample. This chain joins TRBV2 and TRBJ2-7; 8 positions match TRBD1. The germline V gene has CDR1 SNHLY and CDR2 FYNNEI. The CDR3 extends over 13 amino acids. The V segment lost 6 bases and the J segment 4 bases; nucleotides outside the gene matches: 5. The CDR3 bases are TGTGCCAGCAGCGGACAGGGACGATACGAGCAGTACTTC. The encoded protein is CASSGQGRYEQYF.

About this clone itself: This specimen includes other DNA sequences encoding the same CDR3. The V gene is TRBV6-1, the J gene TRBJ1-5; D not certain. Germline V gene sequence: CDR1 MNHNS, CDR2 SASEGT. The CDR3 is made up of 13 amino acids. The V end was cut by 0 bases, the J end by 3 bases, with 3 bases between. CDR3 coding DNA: TGTGCCAGCAGTGAAGCGGTCAATCAGCCCCAGCATTTT. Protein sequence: CASSEAVNQPQHF.

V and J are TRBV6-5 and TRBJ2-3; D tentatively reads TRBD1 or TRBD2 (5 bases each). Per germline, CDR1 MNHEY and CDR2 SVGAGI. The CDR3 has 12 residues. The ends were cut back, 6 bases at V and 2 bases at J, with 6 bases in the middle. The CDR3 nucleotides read TGTGCCAGCAGGGGGGTCACAGATACGCAGTATTTT. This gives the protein CASRGVTDTQYF.

The CDR3 loop reads CASLSQGPEAFF. CDR3 DNA: TGTGCCAGCTTATCACAGGGGCCTGAAGCTTTCTTT. The chain has TRBV6-5 and TRBJ1-1; TRBD1 matches 7 bases. In germline, CDR1 is MNHEY, CDR2 SVGAGI. The CDR3 runs 12 residues. J was trimmed by 6 bases and V by 8 bases; bases with no gene match: 6.